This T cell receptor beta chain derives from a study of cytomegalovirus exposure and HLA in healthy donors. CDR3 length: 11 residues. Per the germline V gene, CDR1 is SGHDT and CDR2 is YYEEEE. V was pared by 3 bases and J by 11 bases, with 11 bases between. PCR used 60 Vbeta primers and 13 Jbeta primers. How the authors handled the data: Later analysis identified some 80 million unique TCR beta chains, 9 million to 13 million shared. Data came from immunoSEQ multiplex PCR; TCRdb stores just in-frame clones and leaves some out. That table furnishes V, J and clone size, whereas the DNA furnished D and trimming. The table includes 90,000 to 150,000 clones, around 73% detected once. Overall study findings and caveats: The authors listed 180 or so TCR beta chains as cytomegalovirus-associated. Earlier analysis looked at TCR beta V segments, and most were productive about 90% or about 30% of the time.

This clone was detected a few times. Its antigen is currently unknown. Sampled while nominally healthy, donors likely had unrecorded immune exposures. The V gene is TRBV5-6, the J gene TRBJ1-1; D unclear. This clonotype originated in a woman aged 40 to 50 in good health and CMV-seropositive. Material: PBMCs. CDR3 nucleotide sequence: TGTGCCAGCAGCTCAGGAAGGTTGGCTTTCTTT. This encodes CASSSGRLAFF.